This record looks at one T cell receptor beta chain sequence and its context. Authors' methods: Counts of nucleated cells, estimated from reference gene primer amplification, were obtained. Produced via immunoSEQ multiplex PCR; TCRdb's table is partial and in-frame only. The D gene and trimming were derived from the DNA, and the V and J assignments and clone size from that table. The sample shows about 180,000 clones, around 82% of them seen only once. These data originate in a study of blood T cell repertoires in COVID-19. Looking at the study overall: COVID-19 samples collected from the United States, Italy and Spain covered acute and convalescent phases. Sample material is recorded as cDNA or gDNA derived from T cells, B-cell-depleted T cells, or PBMCs.

The TCR originated in a man younger than 35 with active or convalescent COVID-19. Sequenced: peripheral blood.

The CDR3 DNA is TGCGCCAGCAGCTTACGTCTAGCGGGAGTTGAGCAGTTCTTC. As protein: CASSLRLAGVEQFF. The V and J genes are TRBV5-1 and TRBJ2-1, with TRBD2 matching over 10 bases. Per germline, CDR1 SGHRS and CDR2 YFSETQ. The V and J ends lost 2 bases and 9 bases, in that order; junction bases with no gene match: 5. This CDR3 comprises 14 residues.